This entry lists 26 T cell receptor beta chains sequenced from one sample in a study of shared clonotypes between healthy human individuals. Some clones are missing from TCRdb's copy, which holds only in-frame ones; the method was immunoSEQ multiplex PCR. This table has about 470,000 clones, 70% to 80% appearing once. What was sequenced was PBMCs. The receptors were sampled from a woman between 40 and 55 years old in good health. Some clones in this sample may be carry-over from other donors' samples.

This chain connects TRBV14 to TRBJ2-7, with TRBD2 identical over 12 bases. From germline, CDR1 is SGHDN and CDR2 FVKESK. CDR3 length: 14 residues. V was pared by 3 bases and J by 6 bases, with 3 bases of the junction left unmatched. The CDR3 DNA sequence: TGTGCCAGCAGCCAGACTAGCGGGAGAGGCGAGCAGTACTTC. This translates into CASSQTSGRGEQYF.

The V and J genes are TRBV4-1 and TRBJ1-5; D gene ambiguous. V was cut by 1 base and J by 2 bases, with 12 bases left in between. Germline V gives CDR1 MGHRA, CDR2 YSYEKL. The CDR3 is made up of 16 amino acids. The CDR3: CASSQVLVLGNQPQHF. In DNA, the CDR3 is TGCGCCAGCAGCCAAGTCCTGGTCTTGGGCAATCAGCCCCAGCATTTT.

This clone was seen many times. Other nucleotide sequences in the sample specify the same CDR3. The chain recombines TRBV4-3 with TRBJ2-2; TRBD2 might be the D (5 bases). CDR1 LGHNA and CDR2 YSLEER come from the germline V gene. Trimming left V 0 bases short and J 0 bases short, with 8 bases between. The CDR3 sequence is 16 residues long. The CDR3 DNA reads TGCGCCAGCAGCCAAGACGGACTCTCGAACACCGGGGAGCTGTTTTTT. Encoded protein: CASSQDGLSNTGELFF.

The chain links TRBV9 to TRBJ2-7; maybe TRBD2 (6 bases). Trimming removed 0 bases at V and 3 bases at J, with 13 bases between. Germline V gives CDR1 SGDLS, CDR2 YYNGEE. The CDR3 sequence is 15 residues long. The CDR3 protein is CASSVGAGAFYEQYF. CDR3 in DNA: TGTGCCAGCAGCGTAGGAGCGGGCGCGTTCTACGAGCAGTACTTC.

The rearrangement joins TRBV9 to TRBJ2-3, with D perhaps TRBD1 (7 bases). Germline V lookup: CDR1 SGDLS, CDR2 YYNGEE. Deletions cut 4 bases from V and 2 bases from J, with 17 bases between. CDR3 size: 16 residues. CDR3 amino acids: CASSPRTGGATDTQYF. The CDR3 bases are TGTGCCAGCAGCCCCCGGACAGGAGGGGCCACAGATACGCAGTATTTT. Variable domain in full (rest from reference TRBV9 and TRBJ2-3): DSGVTQTPKHLITATGQRVTLRCSPRSGDLSVYWYQQSLDQGLQFLIQYYNGEERAKGNILERFSAQQFPDLHSELNLSSLELGDSALYFCASSPRTGGATDTQYFGPGTRLTVL.

The chain has TRBV7-3 and TRBJ1-1, with D possibly being TRBD1 (5 bases). The CDR3 has 12 amino acids. The V end was cut by 5 bases, the J end by 12 bases, with 16 bases between. Germline V gene sequence: CDR1 SGHTA, CDR2 FQGTGA. CDR3 in amino acids: CASSGRAGTPFF. The CDR3, as DNA: TGTGCCAGCAGCGGCCGGGCAGGGACGCCTTTCTTT. Filled out from reference TRBV7-3 and TRBJ1-1, the complete variable domain reads GAGVSQTPSNKVTEKGKYVELRCDPISGHTALYWYRQSLGQGPEFLIYFQGTGAADDSGLPNDRFFAVRPEGSVSTLKIQRTERGDSAVYLCASSGRAGTPFFGQGTRLTVV.

The V and J genes are TRBV29-1 and TRBJ2-5, with D possibly being TRBD2 (5 bases). The DNA end lines up better with TRBJ2-7; the J call may be wrong. CDR1 is SQVTM and CDR2 is ANQGSEA in the germline V gene. The CDR3 covers 14 residues. In DNA, the CDR3 is TGCAGCGTTGCCCTATCGGGGTCCTCCTACGAGCAGTACTTC. Translating it yields CSVALSGSSYEQYF.

The chain couples TRBV28 to TRBJ2-1; TRBD2 agrees at 16 bases. V shed 5 bases, J shed 12 bases, and the junction held 16 bases outside the gene matches. The CDR3 is made up of 18 amino acids. Germline CDR1 is MDHEN and CDR2 is SYDVKM. The CDR3 DNA reads as TGTGCCAGCAGTCCGCCCGGGACTAGCGGGAGGGCCCCCGGGGTGCAGTTCTTC. It specifies CASSPPGTSGRAPGVQFF.

The V and J genes are TRBV11-1 and TRBJ2-7, with TRBD2 matching over 8 bases. The junction had 9 bases not matched to a gene; V was cut back by 6 bases and J by 2 bases. This CDR3 spans 15 amino acids. Germline V lookup: CDR1 SGHAT, CDR2 FQDESV (reference sequence). Written as DNA, the CDR3 is TGTGCCAGCAGACAGAAGCGGGAGCGAACCTACGAGCAGTACTTC. Encoded protein: CASRQKRERTYEQYF.

As for this clone: This sample includes further DNA sequences coding for the same CDR3. The chain uses TRBV28 and TRBJ2-7; TRBD2 aligns across 10 bases. The trim removed 2 bases at V and 5 bases at J, leaving 6 bases unmatched. The CDR3 has 15 amino acids. Germline loops: CDR1 MDHEN, CDR2 SYDVKM. CDR3 nucleotides: TGTGCCAGCAGTTTAGGAGCGGGAGGGCCCCACGAGCAGTACTTC. The encoded protein is CASSLGAGGPHEQYF. The full variable domain, completed using reference TRBV28 and TRBJ2-7, is DVKVTQSSRYLVKRTGEKVFLECVQDMDHENMFWYRQDPGLGLRLIYFSYDVKMKEKGDIPEGYSVSREKKERFSLILESASTNQTSMYLCASSLGAGGPHEQYFGPGTRLTVT.

Only a few counts were recorded for this clone. V is TRBV5-6 and J is TRBJ2-6, with unresolved D. Trimming left V 4 bases short and J 4 bases short, with 6 bases between. Germline lookup yields CDR1 SGHDT and CDR2 YYEEEE. This CDR3 region has 13 residues. The CDR3 sequence: CASSPRGANVLTF. The CDR3 region has the DNA TGTGCCAGCAGCCCCCGGGGGGCCAACGTCCTGACTTTC.

This chain uses TRBV6-1 with TRBJ1-6; no clear D gene. V lost 6 bases, J lost 7 bases, and 13 bases lay in between. CDR3 length equals 14 residues. CDR1 and CDR2 (germline): MNHNS, SASEGT. CDR3 sequence (DNA): TGTGCCAGCAGGTTAAGAGGGTCCAATTCACCCCTCCACTTT. Protein sequence: CASRLRGSNSPLHF.

The chain recombines TRBV9 with TRBJ1-2; D might be TRBD1 (6 bases). Germline CDR1 SGDLS, CDR2 YYNGEE. The CDR3 runs to 14 residues. Trimming removed 4 bases at V and 6 bases at J, with 16 bases between. CDR3 residues: CASSPRRGGNGYTF. Here the CDR3 DNA reads TGTGCCAGCAGCCCCCGCAGGGGTGGAAATGGCTACACCTTC.

This chain joins TRBV27 and TRBJ2-3; no reliable D call. Germline V gene lookup returns CDR1 MNHEY and CDR2 SMNVEV (reference sequence). Between the trimmed V and J ends, which lost 3 bases and 0 bases, there was a span of 10 bases. The CDR3 is 15 residues long. Here the CDR3 DNA reads TGTGCCAGCAGTTTCCGGCACCCTAGCACAGATACGCAGTATTTT. Its protein is CASSFRHPSTDTQYF.

This sequence joins TRBV5-6 and TRBJ2-7, with unresolved D. CDR1 is SGHDT and CDR2 is YYEEEE in the germline V gene. The CDR3 loop spans 13 amino acids. V gave up 3 bases and J gave up 9 bases, with 16 bases separating them. CDR3 in DNA: TGTGCCAGCAGCTCAGATACCACCCGAGGGCAGTACTTC. Protein product: CASSSDTTRGQYF. The entire variable domain, with the rest obtained from reference TRBV5-6 and TRBJ2-7, is as follows: DAGVTQSPTHLIKTRGQQVTLRCSPKSGHDTVSWYQQALGQGPQFIFQYYEEEERQRGNFPDRFSGHQFPNYSSELNVNALLLGDSALYLCASSSDTTRGQYFGPGTRLTVT.

The chain employs TRBV29-1 and TRBJ2-5; TRBD1 matches at 7 bases. The end of the DNA aligns better with TRBJ2-7, so the J call may be wrong. The CDR3 runs 15 residues. Germline V CDR1 and CDR2: SQVTM, ANQGSEA. The CDR3 DNA follows: TGCAGCGTCCTCAAATTGACAGGGACCTCCTACGAGCAGTACTTC. This encodes CSVLKLTGTSYEQYF.

The chain employs TRBV5-4 and TRBJ1-1, with 8 bases matching TRBD1. The germline V gene has CDR1 SGHNT and CDR2 YYREEE (reference sequence). The CDR3 sequence is 15 residues long. The V and J ends lost 2 bases and 7 bases, in that order; junction bases with no gene match: 10. The CDR3: CASSFPGQGVSEAFF. CDR3 nucleotide sequence: TGTGCCAGCAGCTTCCCCGGACAGGGTGTGAGTGAAGCTTTCTTT.

This clone was counted a few times. The gene calls are TRBV25-1 and TRBJ2-1; 11 bases fit TRBD2. Germline CDR1 reads MGHDK; CDR2 reads SYGVNS. The ends lost 6 bases at V and 4 bases at J; junction bases unmatched: 5. The CDR3 covers 15 residues. CDR3 loop: CASSPSSGGYNEQFF. The DNA of the CDR3 is TGTGCCAGCAGCCCCTCTAGCGGGGGGTACAATGAGCAGTTCTTC.

This chain links TRBV6-5 with TRBJ2-4, with 8 positions matching TRBD2. Looked up from germline, CDR1 is MNHEY and CDR2 is SVGAGI. V trimming: 8 bases; J trimming: 3 bases; junction bases outside the gene matches: 6. The CDR3 runs 14 residues. The CDR3, as DNA: TGTGCCAGCCGACCGGGGGGGGACAAAAACATTCAGTACTTC. It translates to CASRPGGDKNIQYF.

V and J are TRBV6-1 and TRBJ2-7; 7 bases map to TRBD2. V gave up 3 bases and J gave up 4 bases; unmatched junction bases: 9. Per germline, CDR1 MNHNS and CDR2 SASEGT. CDR3 length equals 15 residues. DNA of the CDR3: TGTGCCAGCAGTGAGGGGGGGAGCTTCTTATACGAGCAGTACTTC. Residues: CASSEGGSFLYEQYF.

V usage is TRBV5-1 and J usage is TRBJ2-1; TRBD2 might be the D (6 bases). The V and J ends lost 0 bases and 0 bases respectively, with 10 bases between them. Germline V gene data show CDR1 as SGHRS and CDR2 as YFSETQ. This CDR3 has 16 amino acids. The chain's CDR3 is CASSLVAVSSYNEQFF. The CDR3 DNA sequence: TGCGCCAGCAGCTTGGTAGCGGTCAGCTCCTACAATGAGCAGTTCTTC. The entire variable domain, with the rest obtained from reference TRBV5-1 and TRBJ2-1, is as follows: KAGVTQTPRYLIKTRGQQVTLSCSPISGHRSVSWYQQTPGQGLQFLFEYFSETQRNKGNFPGRFSGRQFSNSRSEMNVSTLELGDSALYLCASSLVAVSSYNEQFFGPGTRLTVL.

V usage is TRBV7-3 and J usage is TRBJ2-7; D unclear. Germline values: CDR1 SGHTA, CDR2 FQGTGA. The germline V and J ends were trimmed by 4 bases and 6 bases, with 13 bases remaining between them. This CDR3 has 13 amino acids. The CDR3 spells CASSSGPTGEQYF. CDR3 DNA: TGTGCCAGCAGCTCGGGTCCGACTGGCGAGCAGTACTTC. The whole variable domain, remainder taken from reference TRBV7-3 and TRBJ2-7, is GAGVSQTPSNKVTEKGKYVELRCDPISGHTALYWYRQSLGQGPEFLIYFQGTGAADDSGLPNDRFFAVRPEGSVSTLKIQRTERGDSAVYLCASSSGPTGEQYFGPGTRLTVT.

This clone was detected many times. Other DNA sequences in this sample translate to the same CDR3. V is TRBV10-3 and J is TRBJ2-2; no reliable D call. CDR1 and CDR2 from the germline V gene are ENHRY and SYGVKD. The CDR3 extends over 13 amino acids. Trimming took 3 bases from V and 4 from J, leaving 6 bases between them. The CDR3: CAISDRATGELFF. CDR3 sequence (DNA): TGTGCCATCAGTGATAGGGCCACCGGGGAGCTGTTTTTT.

The CDR3 DNA sequence: TGTGCCAGTAGTATGACAGTGTCCTATGGCTACACCTTC. Protein sequence: CASSMTVSYGYTF. The genes are TRBV19 and TRBJ1-2; weak D call: TRBD1 (5 bases). V lost 3 bases, J lost 4 bases, and 9 bases lay in between. The CDR3 extends over 13 amino acids. Germline CDR1 is LNHDA and CDR2 is SQIVND (reference sequence).

The V and J genes are TRBV11-3 and TRBJ1-5, with D tentatively TRBD1 (5 bases). This CDR3 comprises 19 residues. Germline CDR1 and CDR2: SGHNT and YENEEA. The V and J ends lost 0 bases and 3 bases respectively, with 21 bases between them. CDR3: CASSLDPRGKGWNNQPQHF. As DNA, the CDR3 is TGTGCCAGCAGCTTAGATCCGCGGGGGAAAGGATGGAACAATCAGCCCCAGCATTTT.

The genes are TRBV13 and TRBJ2-3, with 8 bases that match TRBD2. CDR1 and CDR2 (germline): PRHDT, FYEKMQ (reference sequence). J was trimmed by 2 bases and V by 0 bases; bases with no gene match: 7. This CDR3 spans 17 amino acids. The CDR3 DNA is TGTGCCAGCAGCTTAGGGGGACTAGGGGCTTACACAGATACGCAGTATTTT. It translates to CASSLGGLGAYTDTQYF.